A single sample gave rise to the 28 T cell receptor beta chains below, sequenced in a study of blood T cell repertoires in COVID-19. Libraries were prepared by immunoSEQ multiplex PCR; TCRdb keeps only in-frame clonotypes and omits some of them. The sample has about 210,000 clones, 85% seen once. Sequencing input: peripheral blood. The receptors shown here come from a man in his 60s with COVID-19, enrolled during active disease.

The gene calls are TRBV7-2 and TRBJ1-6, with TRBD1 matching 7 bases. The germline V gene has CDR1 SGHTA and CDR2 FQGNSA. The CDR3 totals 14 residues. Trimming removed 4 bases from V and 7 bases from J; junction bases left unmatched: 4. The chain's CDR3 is CASSSGQRNSPLHF. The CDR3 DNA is TGTGCCAGCAGCTCGGGACAGAGGAATTCACCCCTCCACTTT.

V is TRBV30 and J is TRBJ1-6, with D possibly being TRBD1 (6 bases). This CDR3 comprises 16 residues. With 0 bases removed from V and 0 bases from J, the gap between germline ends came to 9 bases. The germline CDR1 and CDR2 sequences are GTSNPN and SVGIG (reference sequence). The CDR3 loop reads CAWSVGGSSYNSPLHF. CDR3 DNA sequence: TGTGCCTGGAGTGTAGGGGGTAGCTCCTATAATTCACCCCTCCACTTT.

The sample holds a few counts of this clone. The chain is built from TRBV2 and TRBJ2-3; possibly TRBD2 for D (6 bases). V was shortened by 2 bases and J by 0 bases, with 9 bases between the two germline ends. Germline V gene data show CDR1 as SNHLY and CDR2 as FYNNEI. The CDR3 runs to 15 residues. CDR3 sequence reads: CASSETGTSTDTQYF. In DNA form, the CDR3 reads TGTGCCAGCAGTGAAACCGGGACTAGCACAGATACGCAGTATTTT.

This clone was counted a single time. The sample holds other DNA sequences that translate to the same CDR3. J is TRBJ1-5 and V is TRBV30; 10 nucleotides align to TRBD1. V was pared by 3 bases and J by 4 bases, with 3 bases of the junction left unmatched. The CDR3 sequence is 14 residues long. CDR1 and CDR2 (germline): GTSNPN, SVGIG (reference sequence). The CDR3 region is CAWRGQGRNQPQHF. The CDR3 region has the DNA TGTGCCTGGAGGGGACAGGGGCGAAATCAGCCCCAGCATTTT.

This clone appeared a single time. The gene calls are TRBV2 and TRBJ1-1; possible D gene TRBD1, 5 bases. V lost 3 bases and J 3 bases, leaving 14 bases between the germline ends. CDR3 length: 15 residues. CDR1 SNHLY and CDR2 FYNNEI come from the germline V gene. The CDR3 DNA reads TGTGCCAGCAGTGAGGATGGAGGGGCCCACACTGAAGCTTTCTTT. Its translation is CASSEDGGAHTEAFF.

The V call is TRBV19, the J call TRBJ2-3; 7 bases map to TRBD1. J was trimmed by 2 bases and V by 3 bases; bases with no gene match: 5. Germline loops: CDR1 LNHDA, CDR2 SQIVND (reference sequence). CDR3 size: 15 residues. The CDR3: CASSIPGTDTDTQYF. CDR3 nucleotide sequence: TGTGCCAGTAGTATTCCCGGGACAGACACAGATACGCAGTATTTT. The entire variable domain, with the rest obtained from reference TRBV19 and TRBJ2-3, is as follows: DGGITQSPKYLFRKEGQNVTLSCEQNLNHDAMYWYRQDPGQGLRLIYYSQIVNDFQKGDIAEGYSVSREKKESFPLTVTSAQKNPTAFYLCASSIPGTDTDTQYFGPGTRLTVL.

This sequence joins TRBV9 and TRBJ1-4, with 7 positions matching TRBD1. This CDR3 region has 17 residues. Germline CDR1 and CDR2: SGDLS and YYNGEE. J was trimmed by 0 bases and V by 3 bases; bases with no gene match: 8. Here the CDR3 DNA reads TGTGCCAGCAGCGGCGGACAGGCCTACGCAACTAATGAAAAACTGTTTTTT. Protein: CASSGGQAYATNEKLFF.

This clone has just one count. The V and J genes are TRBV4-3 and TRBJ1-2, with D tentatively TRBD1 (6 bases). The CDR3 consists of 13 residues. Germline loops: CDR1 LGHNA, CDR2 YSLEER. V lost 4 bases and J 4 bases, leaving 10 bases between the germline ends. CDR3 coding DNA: TGCGCCAGCAGCCCCGGGGGGGCCTATGGCTACACCTTC. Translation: CASSPGGAYGYTF.

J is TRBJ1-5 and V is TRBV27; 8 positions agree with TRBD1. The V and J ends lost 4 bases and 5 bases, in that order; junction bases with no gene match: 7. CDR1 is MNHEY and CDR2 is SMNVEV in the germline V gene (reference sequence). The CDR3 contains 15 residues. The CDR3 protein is CASSSGQGGYQPQHF. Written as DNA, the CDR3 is TGTGCCAGCAGTTCAGGACAGGGCGGGTATCAGCCCCAGCATTTT.

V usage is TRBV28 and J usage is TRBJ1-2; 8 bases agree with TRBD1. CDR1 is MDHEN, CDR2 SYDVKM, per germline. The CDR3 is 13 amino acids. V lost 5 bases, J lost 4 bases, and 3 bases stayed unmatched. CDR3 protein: CASSIDRGYGYTF. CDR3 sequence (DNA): TGTGCCAGCAGTATTGACAGGGGCTATGGCTACACCTTC.

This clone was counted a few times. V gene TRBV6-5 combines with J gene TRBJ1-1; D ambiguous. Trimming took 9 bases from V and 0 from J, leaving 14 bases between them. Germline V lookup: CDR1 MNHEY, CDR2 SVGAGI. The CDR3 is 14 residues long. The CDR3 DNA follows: TGTGCCAGTGCCTTTGGGCAGCTGAACACTGAAGCTTTCTTT. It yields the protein CASAFGQLNTEAFF.

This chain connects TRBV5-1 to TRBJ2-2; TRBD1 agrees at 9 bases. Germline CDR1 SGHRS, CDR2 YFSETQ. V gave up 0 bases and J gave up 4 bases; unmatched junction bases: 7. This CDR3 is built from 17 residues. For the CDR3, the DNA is TGCGCCAGCAGCTTGGGAGGGACAGGGAGGCCCACCGGGGAGCTGTTTTTT. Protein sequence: CASSLGGTGRPTGELFF.

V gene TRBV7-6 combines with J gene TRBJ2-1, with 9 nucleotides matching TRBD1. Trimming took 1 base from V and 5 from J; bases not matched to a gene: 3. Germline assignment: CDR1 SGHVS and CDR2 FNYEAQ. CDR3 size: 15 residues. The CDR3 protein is CASSLEGQGNNEQFF. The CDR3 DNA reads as TGTGCCAGCAGCTTAGAGGGACAGGGTAACAATGAGCAGTTCTTC.

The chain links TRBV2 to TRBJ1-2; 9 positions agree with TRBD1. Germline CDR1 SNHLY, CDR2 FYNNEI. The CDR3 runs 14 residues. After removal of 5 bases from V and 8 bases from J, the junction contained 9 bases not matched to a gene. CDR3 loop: CASSTTGGVEGYTF. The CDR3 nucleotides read TGTGCCAGCAGTACAACAGGGGGCGTAGAGGGCTACACCTTC.

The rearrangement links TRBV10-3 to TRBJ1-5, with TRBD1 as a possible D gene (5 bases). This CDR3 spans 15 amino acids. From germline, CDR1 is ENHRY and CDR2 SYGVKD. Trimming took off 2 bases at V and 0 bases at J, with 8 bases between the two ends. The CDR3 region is CAISEGGSSNQPQHF. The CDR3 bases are TGTGCCATCAGTGAGGGGGGGAGTAGCAATCAGCCCCAGCATTTT.

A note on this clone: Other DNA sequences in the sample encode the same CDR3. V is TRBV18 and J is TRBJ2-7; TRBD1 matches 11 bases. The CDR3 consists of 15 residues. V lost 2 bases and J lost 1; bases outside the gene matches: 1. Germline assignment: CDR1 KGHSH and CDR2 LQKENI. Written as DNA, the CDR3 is TGTGCCAGCTCACCAGGGACAGGGGGTTCCTACGAGCAGTACTTC. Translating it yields CASSPGTGGSYEQYF. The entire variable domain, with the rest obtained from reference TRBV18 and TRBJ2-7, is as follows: NAGVMQNPRHLVRRRGQEARLRCSPMKGHSHVYWYRQLPEEGLKFMVYLQKENIIDESGMPKERFSAEFPKEGPSILRIQQVVRGDSAAYFCASSPGTGGSYEQYFGPGTRLTVT.

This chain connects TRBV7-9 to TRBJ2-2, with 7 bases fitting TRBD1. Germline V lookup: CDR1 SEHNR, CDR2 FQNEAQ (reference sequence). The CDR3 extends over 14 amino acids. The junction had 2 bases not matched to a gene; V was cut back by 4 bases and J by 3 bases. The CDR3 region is CASSSGTDTGELFF. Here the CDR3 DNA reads TGTGCCAGCAGCTCCGGGACAGACACCGGGGAGCTGTTTTTT.

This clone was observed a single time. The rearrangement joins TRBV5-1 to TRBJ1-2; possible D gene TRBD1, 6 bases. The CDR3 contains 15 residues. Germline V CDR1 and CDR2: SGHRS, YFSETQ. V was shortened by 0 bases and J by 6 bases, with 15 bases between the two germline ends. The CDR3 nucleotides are TGCGCCAGCAGCTTGGCCCTCGGGGGGCAAAATGGCTACACCTTC. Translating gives CASSLALGGQNGYTF.

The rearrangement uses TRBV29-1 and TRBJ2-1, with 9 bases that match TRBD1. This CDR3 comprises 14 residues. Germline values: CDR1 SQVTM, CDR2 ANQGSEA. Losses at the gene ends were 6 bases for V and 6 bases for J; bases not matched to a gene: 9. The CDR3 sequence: CSVDEGQGFNEQFF. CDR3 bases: TGCAGCGTCGACGAGGGACAGGGATTCAATGAGCAGTTCTTC.

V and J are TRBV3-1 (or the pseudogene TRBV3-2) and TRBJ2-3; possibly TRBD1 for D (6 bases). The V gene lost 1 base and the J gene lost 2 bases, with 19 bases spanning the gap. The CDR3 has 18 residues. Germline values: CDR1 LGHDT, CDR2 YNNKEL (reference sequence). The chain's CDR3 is CASSQAFLRGENTDTQYF. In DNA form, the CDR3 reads TGTGCCAGCAGCCAAGCCTTCCTCAGGGGTGAGAACACAGATACGCAGTATTTT.

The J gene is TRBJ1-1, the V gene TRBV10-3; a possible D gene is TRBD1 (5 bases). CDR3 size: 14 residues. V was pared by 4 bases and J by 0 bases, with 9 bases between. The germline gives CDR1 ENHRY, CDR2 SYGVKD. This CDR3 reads CAISAAGMNTEAFF. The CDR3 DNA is TGTGCCATCAGTGCGGCAGGGATGAACACTGAAGCTTTCTTT.

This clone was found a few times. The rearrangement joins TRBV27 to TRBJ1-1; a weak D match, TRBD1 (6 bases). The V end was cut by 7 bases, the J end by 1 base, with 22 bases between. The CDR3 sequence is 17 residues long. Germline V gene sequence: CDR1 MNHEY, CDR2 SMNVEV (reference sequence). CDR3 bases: TGTGCCAGCACTCTAAAGGGGGTCGGGAAGGGGAACACTGAAGCTTTCTTT. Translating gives CASTLKGVGKGNTEAFF.

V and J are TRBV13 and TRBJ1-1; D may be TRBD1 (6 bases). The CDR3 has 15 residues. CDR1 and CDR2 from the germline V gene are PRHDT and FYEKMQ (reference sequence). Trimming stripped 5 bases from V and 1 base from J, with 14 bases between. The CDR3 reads CASSPKGGRNTEAFF. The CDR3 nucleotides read TGTGCCAGCAGCCCCAAGGGGGGGCGGAACACTGAAGCTTTCTTT.

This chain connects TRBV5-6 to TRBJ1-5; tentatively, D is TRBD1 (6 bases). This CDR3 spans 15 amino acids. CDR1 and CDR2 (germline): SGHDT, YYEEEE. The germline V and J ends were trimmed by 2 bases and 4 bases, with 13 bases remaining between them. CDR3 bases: TGTGCCAGCAGCTTCGGGACACTGCGTAATCAGCCCCAGCATTTT. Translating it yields CASSFGTLRNQPQHF.

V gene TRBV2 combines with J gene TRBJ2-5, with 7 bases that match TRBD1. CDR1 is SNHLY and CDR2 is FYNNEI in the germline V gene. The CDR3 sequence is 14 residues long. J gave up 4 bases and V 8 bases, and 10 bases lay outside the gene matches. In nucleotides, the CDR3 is TGTGCCAGCCGATGGGACAGTCGAGGAGAGACCCAGTACTTC. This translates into CASRWDSRGETQYF. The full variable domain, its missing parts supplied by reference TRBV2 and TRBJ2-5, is EPEVTQTPSHQVTQMGQEVILRCVPISNHLYFYWYRQILGQKVEFLVSFYNNEISEKSEIFDDQFSVERPDGSNFTLKIRSTKLEDSAMYFCASRWDSRGETQYFGPGTRLLVL.

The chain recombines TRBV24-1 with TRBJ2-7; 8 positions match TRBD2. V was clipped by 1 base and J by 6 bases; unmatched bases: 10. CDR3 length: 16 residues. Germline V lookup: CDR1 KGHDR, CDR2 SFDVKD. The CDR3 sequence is CATSDFRAGAATEQYF. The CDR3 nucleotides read TGTGCCACCAGTGATTTTAGAGCGGGAGCCGCAACCGAGCAGTACTTC.

The CDR3: CASSFRQGSYEQYF. The CDR3 DNA reads as TGTGCCAGCAGCTTCCGACAGGGATCCTACGAGCAGTACTTC. V is TRBV7-8 and J is TRBJ2-7, with 7 bases aligning to TRBD1. CDR1 and CDR2 (germline): SGHVS, FQNEAQ. This CDR3 spans 14 amino acids. The ends lost 3 bases at V and 1 base at J; junction bases unmatched: 3. The full variable domain, completed using reference TRBV7-8 and TRBJ2-7, is GAGVSQSPRYKVAKRGQDVALRCDPISGHVSLFWYQQALGQGPEFLTYFQNEAQLDKSGLPSDRFFAERPEGSVSTLKIQRTQQEDSAVYLCASSFRQGSYEQYFGPGTRLTVT.

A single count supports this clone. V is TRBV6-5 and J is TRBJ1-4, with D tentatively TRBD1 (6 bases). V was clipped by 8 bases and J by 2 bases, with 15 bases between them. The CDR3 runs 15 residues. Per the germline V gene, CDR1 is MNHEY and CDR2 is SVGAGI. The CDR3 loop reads CASGPGTLTNEKLFF. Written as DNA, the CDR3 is TGTGCCAGCGGACCAGGGACACTCACTAATGAAAAACTGTTTTTT.